This T cell receptor (beta chain) appears in the sequencing data of a study of beta chain features in type 1 diabetes. CDR1 is SGHTA and CDR2 is FQGTGA in the germline V gene. This CDR3 region has 16 residues. V shed 5 bases and J 2 bases; nucleotides not matched to a gene: 9. Regarding the study as a whole: When Type 1 diabetes patients were examined, their TCRB CDR3s proved moderately but significantly shorter in all four CD4+ subsets. The cDNA sequencing approach could over-represent high-TCR-expressing cells. Within patients, naive, central memory and Treg TCRB repertoires seemed more similar than within healthy donors. HLA effects on TCRB rearrangement stayed unresolved here.

Since all of the isolated RNA was reverse transcribed, expressed TCRB transcripts were what got sequenced. Using immunoSEQ multiplex PCR, the repertoire was profiled, and TCRdb retains in-frame clones only, with some absent. The table includes a few hundred thousand clones, 9.6% detected once. This clone appeared a single time. Its specificity is unknown. This clonotype was obtained from a woman aged 18 to 35 in good health. The sequenced material came from naive CD4+ T cells from blood. The V call is TRBV7-3, the J call TRBJ1-1; TRBD1 matches 9 bases. CDR3: CASSLDRGKLNTEAFF. The CDR3 DNA follows: TGTGCCAGCAGCCTCGACAGGGGGAAACTTAACACTGAAGCTTTCTTT.